This T cell receptor (beta chain) was documented in a study of blood T cell repertoires in COVID-19. Study context: Acute-phase and convalescent COVID-19 samples originated in the United States, Italy and Spain. PBMCs, B-cell-depleted T cells, or T cells provided the cDNA or gDNA that made up the material.

V was pared by 1 base and J by 4 bases, with 12 bases between. The length of the CDR3 is 14 residues. Germline assignment: CDR1 SGHRS and CDR2 YFSETQ. Of note for this clone: Other DNA sequences in the sample encode the same CDR3.

Authors' data handling: Amplification of reference gene primers provided the estimated nucleated cell counts. Only in-frame clones appear in the TCRdb table, and some are missing; sequencing was by immunoSEQ multiplex PCR. For V, J and clone size, that table is used; D and trimming come from the DNA. The sample yields some 370,000 clones, around 89% seen once. Sequenced: peripheral blood. The sequence derives from a man between 40 and 49 years old with acute or convalescent COVID-19. The chain combines TRBV5-1 with TRBJ2-7; maybe TRBD1 (7 bases). Here the CDR3 reads CASSLTGDSYEQYF. CDR3 sequence (DNA): TGCGCCAGCAGCTTGACAGGGGACTCGTACGAGCAGTACTTC. Full variable domain (outside the CDR3, taken from reference TRBV5-1 and TRBJ2-7): KAGVTQTPRYLIKTRGQQVTLSCSPISGHRSVSWYQQTPGQGLQFLFEYFSETQRNKGNFPGRFSGRQFSNSRSEMNVSTLELGDSALYLCASSLTGDSYEQYFGPGTRLTVT.